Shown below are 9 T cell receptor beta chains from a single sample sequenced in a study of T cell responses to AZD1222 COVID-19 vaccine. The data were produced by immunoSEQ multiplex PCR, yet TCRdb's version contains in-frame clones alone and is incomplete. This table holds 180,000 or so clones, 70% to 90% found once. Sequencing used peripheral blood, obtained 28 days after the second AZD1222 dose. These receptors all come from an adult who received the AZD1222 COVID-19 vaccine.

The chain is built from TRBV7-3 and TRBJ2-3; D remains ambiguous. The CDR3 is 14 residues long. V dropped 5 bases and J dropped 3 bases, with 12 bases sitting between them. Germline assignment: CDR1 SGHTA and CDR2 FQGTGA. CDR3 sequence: CASSPTSGTDTQYF. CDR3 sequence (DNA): TGTGCCAGCAGCCCCACTTCCGGGACAGATACGCAGTATTTT.

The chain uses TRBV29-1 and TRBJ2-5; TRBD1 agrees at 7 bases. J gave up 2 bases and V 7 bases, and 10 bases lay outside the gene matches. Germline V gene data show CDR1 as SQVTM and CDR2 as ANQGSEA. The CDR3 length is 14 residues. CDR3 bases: TGCAGCGCCCAGCAAGGGACAGTACAAGAGACCCAGTACTTC. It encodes CSAQQGTVQETQYF.

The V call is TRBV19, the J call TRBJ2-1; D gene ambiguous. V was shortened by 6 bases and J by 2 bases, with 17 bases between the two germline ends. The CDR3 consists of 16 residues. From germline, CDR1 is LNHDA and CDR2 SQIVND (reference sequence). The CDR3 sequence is CASRTPQADAYNEQFF. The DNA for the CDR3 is TGTGCCAGTAGGACCCCCCAAGCAGACGCCTACAATGAGCAGTTCTTC.

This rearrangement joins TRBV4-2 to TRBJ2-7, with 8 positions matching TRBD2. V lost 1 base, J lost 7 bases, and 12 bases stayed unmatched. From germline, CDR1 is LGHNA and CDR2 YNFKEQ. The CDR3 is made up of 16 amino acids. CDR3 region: CASSQGKSGGYVEQYF. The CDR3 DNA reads TGTGCCAGCAGCCAAGGCAAGAGCGGGGGCTACGTGGAGCAGTACTTC.

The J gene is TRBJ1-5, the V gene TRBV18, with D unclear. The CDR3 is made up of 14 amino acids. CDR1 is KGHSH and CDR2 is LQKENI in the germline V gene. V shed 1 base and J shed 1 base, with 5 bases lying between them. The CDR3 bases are TGTGCCAGCTCACCACAGAACAGCAATCAGCCCCAGCATTTT. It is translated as CASSPQNSNQPQHF.

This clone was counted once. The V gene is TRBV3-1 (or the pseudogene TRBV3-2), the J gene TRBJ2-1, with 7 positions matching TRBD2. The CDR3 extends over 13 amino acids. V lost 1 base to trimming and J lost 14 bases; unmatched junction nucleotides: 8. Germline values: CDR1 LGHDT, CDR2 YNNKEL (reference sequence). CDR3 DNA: TGTGCCAGCAGCCAAGGTGGGACTACTCGGGAGTTCTTC. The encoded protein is CASSQGGTTREFF.

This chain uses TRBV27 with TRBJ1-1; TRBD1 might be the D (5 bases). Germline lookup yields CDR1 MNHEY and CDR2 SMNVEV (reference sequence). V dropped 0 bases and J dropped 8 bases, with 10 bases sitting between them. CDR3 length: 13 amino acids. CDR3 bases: TGTGCCAGCAGTTTATCACACAGGTTCGAAGCTTTCTTT. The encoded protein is CASSLSHRFEAFF.

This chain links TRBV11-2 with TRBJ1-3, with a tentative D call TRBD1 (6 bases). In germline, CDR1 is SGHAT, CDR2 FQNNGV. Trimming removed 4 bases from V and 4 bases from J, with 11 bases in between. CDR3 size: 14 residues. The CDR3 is CASSSGAEGNTIYF. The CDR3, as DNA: TGTGCCAGCAGCTCAGGGGCAGAAGGAAACACCATATATTTT.

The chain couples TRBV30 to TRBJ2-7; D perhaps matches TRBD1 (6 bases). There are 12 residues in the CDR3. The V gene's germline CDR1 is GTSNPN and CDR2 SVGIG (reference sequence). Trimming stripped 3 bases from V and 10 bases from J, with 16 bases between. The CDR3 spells CAWRSQGWVQYF. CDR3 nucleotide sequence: TGTGCCTGGAGAAGTCAGGGGTGGGTCCAGTACTTC. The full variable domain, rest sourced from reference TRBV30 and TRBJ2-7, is SQTIHQWPATLVQPVGSPLSLECTVEGTSNPNLYWYRQAAGRGLQLLFYSVGIGQISSEVPQNLSASRPQDRQFILSSKKLLLSDSGFYLCAWRSQGWVQYFGPGTRLTVT.